The clone carrying this TCR beta chain showed up just a few times. What it binds is not known. Each gene name is a mouse one. The read ends 1 residue before the CDR3 terminus; that terminus is restored from the germline J gene. This entry is derived from a study of tissue T cells after allogeneic stem cell transplantation. Study results and caveats: Tissue-detected TCR repertoire was only partly captured by blood and spleen T cells.

This table comes from immunoSEQ multiplex PCR, and its TCRdb copy is limited to in-frame clones, with some not included. The sample holds thousands of clones, 40% to 60% seen once. Time point here: mouse harvest day 7 after allogeneic transplant. Mouse grafts combined 10^7 T-cell-depleted bone marrow cells with 10^6 splenic CD5+ T cells. Germline CDR1 KGHTA, CDR2 FQNQQP. CDR3 length equals 14 residues. This sequence originates from a female BALB/c mouse given C57BL/6 T cells with graft-versus-host disease after an allogeneic hematopoietic cell transplant. The rearrangement links TRBV23 to TRBJ2-2. Sequenced material: gut tissue. CDR3: CSSSRGVNTGQLYF. CDR3 bases read: TGCTCCAGCAGTAGGGGGGTAAACACCGGGCAGCTCTAC. The full variable domain, completed using reference TRBV23 and TRBJ2-2, is DAAVTQKPRYLIKMKGQEAEMKCIPEKGHTAVFWYQQKQSKELKFLIYFQNQQPLDQIDMVKERFSAVCPSSSLCSLGIRTCEAEDSALYLCSSSRGVNTGQLYFGEGSKLTVL.